This entry concerns a single T cell receptor (beta chain). The CDR3 has 15 residues. V dropped 3 bases and J dropped 6; count of bases not matched to a gene: 8. The V gene's germline CDR1 is MGHDK and CDR2 SYGVNS. Study processing details: Quantification of nucleated cells was approximated via reference gene primer amplification. The repertoire was sequenced with immunoSEQ multiplex PCR; TCRdb's copy has only in-frame clones and lacks some. V and J calls and clone size are those listed in that table; D and trimming were worked out from the DNA. The sample has a few hundred thousand clones, about 90% seen once. Allocation to cohorts depended on clinical history reported by the participants. The sample originates from a study of blood T cell repertoires in COVID-19. Whole-study context: There were acute and convalescent COVID-19 samples, and they came from the United States, Italy and Spain.

The sequencing input was PBMCs or T cells enriched from blood (not recorded which). V gene TRBV25-1 combines with J gene TRBJ1-1; TRBD1 matches 9 bases. The sequence derives from a woman aged 25 to 45 who had recovered from COVID-19. The CDR3 region has the DNA TGTGCCAGCAGTGAGCTCACAGGGGGCAGGTCTGAAGCTTTCTTT. Protein sequence: CASSELTGGRSEAFF.